This TCR beta chain was documented in a study of T cells in Graves' hyperthyroidism and ophthalmopathy (dated by TCRdb to between 2017 and 2020). As for the study more broadly: Peripheral blood was sampled at the time of initial diagnosis, prior to any treatment. Following sampling, methimazole starting at 30 mg daily was given to hyperthyroidism patients, and high-dose intravenous methylprednisolone was given to ophthalmopathy patients. According to the paper, TCR Vbeta CDR3 sequencing was carried out on some 140 peripheral blood samples, which came from fewer than 50 ophthalmopathy, some 73 hyperthyroidism and roughly 17 progressor patients. TCR V-J signatures able to tell the groups apart were searched for in a discovery cohort of 95 to 100 patients, of whom about 40 had Graves' ophthalmopathy and 55 to 65 had stable Graves' hyperthyroidism. Whether ophthalmopathy could be predicted prospectively was tested in an independent validation cohort made up of approximately 19 hyperthyroidism patients plus 17 patients who later progressed to ophthalmopathy. The roughly 100 discovery patients were randomly divided into training and test sets at a 7:3 ratio. Thyroid tissue and blood T-cell repertoires from more than 5 Graves' hyperthyroidism patients were also compared in the study.

The TCR beta CDR3 regions were amplified from the RNA transcripts. The TCR CDR3 was subjected to a first round of RT-PCR using the HTBI primer set and the Qiagen OneStep RT-PCR kit. A second multiplex PCR round built the libraries, followed by size selection and purification. Sequencing of the libraries was done on an Illumina HiSeq2000 using paired-end 100 bp reads. Per the authors' processing: SOAPnuke was used to process the raw data, throwing out any read that contained adapters or uncalled bases, had a mean Phred below 15, or lacked an exact constant-primer or identifier match. COPE v1.2.5 was used to merge the high-quality paired reads, and each unique nucleotide sequence was defined as a clonotype. MiTCR v1.1 was used to align clonotypes to the IMGT TRBV, TRBD and TRBJ reference segments. The analysis included only V-J combinations with a frequency above 0.0001, which together covered 99% to 99.2% of the repertoires. A TCS score was defined as the ratio of F50 (clonal expansion) to E x V (chaos), with BLOSUM62-based TCRdist applied between CDR3 peptides within each V-J. Welch's t-statistics and random forest reduced just over 500 V-J features to roughly 13, which were used in a naive Bayes classifier (R e1071). TCRdb itself trimmed the public reads at Q25 with fastp, ran MiXCR and retained productive beta chains. Each entry is one CDR3 protein sequence, shown with its most common DNA and genes. The V and J calls reflect TCRdb's pipeline rather than the authors' work. This sample is represented by about 620,000 distinct CDR3 sequences; under 20% of them were singletons. Of the sample, 3.8% falls within the top ten clones.

This clonotype was counted ten times or more. Its cognate antigen has yet to be identified. Per-base qualities were not stored, and no clone one base away is much larger. Looking up the germline V gene yields CDR1 SGDLS and CDR2 YYNGEE. Between the V and J ends, shortened by 1 base and 2 bases respectively, the junction contains 6 bases. Taken from cysteine to phenylalanine, the CDR3 has 13 residues. Only the CDR3 DNA is retained, 39 bases long and in frame from the first base. Stable Graves' hyperthyroidism was defined as no progression to ophthalmopathy during 18 months of follow-up. Hyperthyroidism patients were newly diagnosed, with disease duration under 2 months, and aged 18 to 65 years. Any patient with an uncontrolled infection, another autoimmune disease, pregnancy or lactation was excluded. Diagnoses were established on the basis of clinical symptoms, serum thyroxine and TRAb, thyroid ultrasound, and orbital computed tomography. PBMCs were isolated from about 9.1 ml of fresh peripheral blood by Ficoll-Paque density gradient centrifugation. Total RNA was extracted using Trizol reagent, and RNA quality was assessed on an Agilent 2100 Bioanalyzer.

Overall study results and their limits: In cross-validation, a model built on a 13 V-J signature told ophthalmopathy apart from stable hyperthyroidism with under 90% sensitivity and 81% to 82% specificity, and in testing the same model reached 80%/75%. In validation, the model predicted progression to ophthalmopathy with around 71% sensitivity and roughly 75% specificity, a median of around 6.6 months before onset. No statistical method was used to fix the sample size in advance, and group allocation was not hidden from the investigators. Blood samples also contained most of the expanded thyroid clonotypes (frequency above 0.001), which suggests that blood repertoires may reflect thyroid immune responses.

The chain is encoded by TRBV9 joined to TRBJ1-2; perhaps TRBD1 is the D gene, with 5 bases matching. This TCR was recovered from a woman between 25 and 40 years old with Graves' hyperthyroidism. Sequencing was performed on blood. The DNA sequence is TGTGCCAGCAGCGTAAGACAGAACTATGGCTACACCTTC. This yields the protein CASSVRQNYGYTF.